The 5 T cell receptor beta chains presented below share a single source sample, sequenced in a study of blood T cell repertoires in COVID-19. TCRdb keeps only in-frame clones here, not all; method: immunoSEQ multiplex PCR. Here the sample spans some 65,000 clones, approximately 86% being singletons. Sequences were obtained from peripheral blood. Every receptor here comes from a man between 40 and 49 years old with COVID-19, enrolled during active disease.

The chain carries TRBV5-1 and TRBJ2-5; TRBD1 matches 7 bases. This CDR3 spans 15 amino acids. Trimming at V came to 2 bases and at J to 3 bases, leaving 7 bases not matched to a gene. CDR1 is SGHRS and CDR2 is YFSETQ in the germline V gene. In nucleotides, the CDR3 is TGCGCCAGCAGCTTCCTGACAGGGACCGAAGAGACCCAGTACTTC. It is translated as CASSFLTGTEETQYF.

The J gene is TRBJ2-1, the V gene TRBV7-6, with 7 bases aligning to TRBD2. There are 17 residues in the CDR3. Germline loops: CDR1 SGHVS, CDR2 FNYEAQ. V was pared by 1 base and J by 10 bases, with 16 bases of the junction left unmatched. CDR3 in amino acids: CASSLEAHRDYPGEQFF. The CDR3 bases are TGTGCCAGCAGCTTAGAGGCCCACCGGGACTACCCCGGCGAGCAGTTCTTC.

The V call is TRBV19, the J call TRBJ1-1, with D tentatively TRBD1 (6 bases). V was cut by 3 bases and J by 2 bases, with 13 bases left in between. The CDR3 length is 15 residues. CDR1 is LNHDA and CDR2 is SQIVND in the germline V gene (reference sequence). As DNA, the CDR3 is TGTGCCAGTAGTATCCTTGGGGGCGGTAACACTGAAGCTTTCTTT. Its translation is CASSILGGGNTEAFF.

CDR3 coding DNA: TGTGCCAGCAGCTGGGGCCCGAACACCGGGGAGCTGTTTTTT. Translating gives CASSWGPNTGELFF. This rearrangement joins TRBV3-1 (or the pseudogene TRBV3-2) to TRBJ2-2, with D tentatively TRBD1 (5 bases). Trimming stripped 5 bases from V and 0 bases from J, with 7 bases between. CDR1 is LGHDT, CDR2 YNNKEL, per germline (reference sequence). This CDR3 region has 14 residues.

The V gene is TRBV6-6, the J gene TRBJ1-4; TRBD1 matches at 9 bases. This CDR3 comprises 14 residues. Trimming removed 5 bases from V and 11 bases from J; junction bases left unmatched: 9. Germline values: CDR1 MNHNY, CDR2 SVGAGI (reference sequence). The DNA of the CDR3 is TGTGCCAGCAGTCCGGGACAGGGAGTTTGGAAACTGTTTTTT. It specifies CASSPGQGVWKLFF.